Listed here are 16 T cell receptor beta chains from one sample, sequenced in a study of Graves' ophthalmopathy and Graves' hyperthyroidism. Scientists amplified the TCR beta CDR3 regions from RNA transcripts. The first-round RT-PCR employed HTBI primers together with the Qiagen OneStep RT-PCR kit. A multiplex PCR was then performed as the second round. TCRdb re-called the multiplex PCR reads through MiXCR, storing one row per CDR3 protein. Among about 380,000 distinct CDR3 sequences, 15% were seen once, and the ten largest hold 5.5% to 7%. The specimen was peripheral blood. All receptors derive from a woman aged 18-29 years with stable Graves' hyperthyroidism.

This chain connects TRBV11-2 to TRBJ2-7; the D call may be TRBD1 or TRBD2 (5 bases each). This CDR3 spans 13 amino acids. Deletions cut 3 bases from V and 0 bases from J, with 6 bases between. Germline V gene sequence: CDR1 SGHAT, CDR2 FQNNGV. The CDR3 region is CASSFGGSYEQYV. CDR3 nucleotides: TGTGCCAGCAGCTTTGGGGGCTCCTACGAGCAGTACGTC.

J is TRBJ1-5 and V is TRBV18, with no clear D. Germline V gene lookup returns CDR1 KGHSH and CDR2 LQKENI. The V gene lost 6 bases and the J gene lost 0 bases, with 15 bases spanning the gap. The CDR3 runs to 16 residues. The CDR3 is CASSYHHGDSNQPQHF. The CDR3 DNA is TGTGCCAGCTCTTACCACCATGGGGATAGCAATCAGCCCCAGCATTTT.

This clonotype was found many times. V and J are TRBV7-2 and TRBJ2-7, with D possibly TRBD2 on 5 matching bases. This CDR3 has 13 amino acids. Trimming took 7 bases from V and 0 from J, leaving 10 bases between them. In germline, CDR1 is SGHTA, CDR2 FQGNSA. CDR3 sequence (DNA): TGTGCCAGCATCCCGGGATACTCCTACGAGCAGTACTTC. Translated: CASIPGYSYEQYF.

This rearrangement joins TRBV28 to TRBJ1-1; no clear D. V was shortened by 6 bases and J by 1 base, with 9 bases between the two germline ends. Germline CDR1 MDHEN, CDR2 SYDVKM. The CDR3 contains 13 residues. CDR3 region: CASRRPGNTEAFF. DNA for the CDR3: TGTGCCAGCAGACGACCGGGGAACACTGAAGCTTTCTTT.

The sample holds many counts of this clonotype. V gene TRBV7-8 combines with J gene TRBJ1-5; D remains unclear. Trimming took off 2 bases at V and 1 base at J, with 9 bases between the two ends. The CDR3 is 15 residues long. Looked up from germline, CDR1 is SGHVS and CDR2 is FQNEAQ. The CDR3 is CASSLRVDSNQPQHF. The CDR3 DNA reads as TGTGCCAGCAGCTTACGCGTTGACAGCAATCAGCCCCAGCATTTT.

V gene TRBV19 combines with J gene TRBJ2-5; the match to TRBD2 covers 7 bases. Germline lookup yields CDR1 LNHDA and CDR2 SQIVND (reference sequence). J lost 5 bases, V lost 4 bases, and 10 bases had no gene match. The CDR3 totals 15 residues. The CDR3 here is CASSTSSGWGETQYF. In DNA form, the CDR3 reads TGTGCCAGTAGTACATCTAGCGGCTGGGGGGAGACCCAGTACTTC. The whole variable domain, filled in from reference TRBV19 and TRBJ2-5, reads DGGITQSPKYLFRKEGQNVTLSCEQNLNHDAMYWYRQDPGQGLRLIYYSQIVNDFQKGDIAEGYSVSREKKESFPLTVTSAQKNPTAFYLCASSTSSGWGETQYFGPGTRLLVL.

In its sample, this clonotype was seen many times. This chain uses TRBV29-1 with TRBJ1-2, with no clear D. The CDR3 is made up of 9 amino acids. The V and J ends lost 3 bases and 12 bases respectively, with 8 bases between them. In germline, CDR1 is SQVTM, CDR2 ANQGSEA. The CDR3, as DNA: TGCAGCGTTGATAAGCCCGACACCTTC. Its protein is CSVDKPDTF.

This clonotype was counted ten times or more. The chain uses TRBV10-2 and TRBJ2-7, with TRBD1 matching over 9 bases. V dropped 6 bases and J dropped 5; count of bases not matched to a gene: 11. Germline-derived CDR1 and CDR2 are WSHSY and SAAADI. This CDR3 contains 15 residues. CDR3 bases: TGCGCCAGCAGGAGGTGGGACAGGGTAGTGGACGAGCAGTACTTC. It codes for CASRRWDRVVDEQYF.

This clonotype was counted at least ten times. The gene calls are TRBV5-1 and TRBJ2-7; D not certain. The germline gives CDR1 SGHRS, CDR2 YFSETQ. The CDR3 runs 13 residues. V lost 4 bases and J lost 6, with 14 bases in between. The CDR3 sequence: CASSVGITIEQYF. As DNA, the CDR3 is TGCGCCAGCAGCGTGGGGATTACAATCGAGCAGTACTTC.

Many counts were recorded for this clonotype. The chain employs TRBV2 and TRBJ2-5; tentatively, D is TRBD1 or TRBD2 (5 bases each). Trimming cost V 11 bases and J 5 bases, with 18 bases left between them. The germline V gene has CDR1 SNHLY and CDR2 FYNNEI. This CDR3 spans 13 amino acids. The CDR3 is CALGRGPVETQYF. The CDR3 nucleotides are TGTGCCTTAGGTCGGGGACCCGTGGAGACCCAGTACTTC.

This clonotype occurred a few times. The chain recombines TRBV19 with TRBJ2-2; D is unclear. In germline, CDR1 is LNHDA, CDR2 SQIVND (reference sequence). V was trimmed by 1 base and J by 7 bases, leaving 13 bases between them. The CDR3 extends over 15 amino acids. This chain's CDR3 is CASSIGGSPGGELFF. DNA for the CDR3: TGTGCCAGTAGTATAGGAGGATCCCCGGGCGGGGAGCTGTTTTTT.

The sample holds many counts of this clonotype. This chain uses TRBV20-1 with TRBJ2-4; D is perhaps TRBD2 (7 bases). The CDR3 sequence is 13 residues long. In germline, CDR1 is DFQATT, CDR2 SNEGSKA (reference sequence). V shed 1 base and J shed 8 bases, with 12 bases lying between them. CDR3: CSARGGGGDIQYF. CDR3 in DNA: TGCAGTGCTAGAGGGGGAGGGGGGGACATTCAGTACTTC.

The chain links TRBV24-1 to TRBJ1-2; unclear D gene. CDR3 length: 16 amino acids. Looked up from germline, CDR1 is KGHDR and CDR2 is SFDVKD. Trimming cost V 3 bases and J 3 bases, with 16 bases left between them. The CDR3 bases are TGTGCCACCAGTGATGATGGAGAGGGTAATTACTATGGCTACACCTTC. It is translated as CATSDDGEGNYYGYTF.

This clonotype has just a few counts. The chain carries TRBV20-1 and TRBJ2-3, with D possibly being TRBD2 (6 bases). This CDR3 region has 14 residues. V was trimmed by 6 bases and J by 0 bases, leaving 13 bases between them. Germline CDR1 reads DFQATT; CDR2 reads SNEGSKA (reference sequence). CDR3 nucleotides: TGCAGTGCACTGGACTACCTCAGCACAGATACGCAGTATTTT. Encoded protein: CSALDYLSTDTQYF.

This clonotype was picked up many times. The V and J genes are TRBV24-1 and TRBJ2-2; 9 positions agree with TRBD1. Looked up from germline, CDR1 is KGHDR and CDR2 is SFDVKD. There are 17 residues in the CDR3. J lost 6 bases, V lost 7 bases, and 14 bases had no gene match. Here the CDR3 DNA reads TGTGCCACCAGCCACACTCAGGACAGGGGATCGGCCGGGGAGCTGTTTTTT. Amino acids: CATSHTQDRGSAGELFF.

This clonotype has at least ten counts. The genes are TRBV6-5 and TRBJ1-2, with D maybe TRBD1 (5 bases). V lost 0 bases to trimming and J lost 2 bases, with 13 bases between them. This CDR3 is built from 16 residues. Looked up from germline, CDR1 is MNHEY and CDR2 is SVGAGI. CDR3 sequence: CASSYSAQGRNYGYTF. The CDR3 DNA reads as TGTGCCAGCAGTTACTCGGCTCAGGGTCGCAACTATGGCTACACCTTC.